This T cell receptor (beta chain) came from a study of blood T cell repertoires in COVID-19 (dated by TCRdb to 2018 to 2020). Study-wide context: Samples covering the acute and convalescent phases of COVID-19 were provided by collaborators in the United States, Italy and Spain. The prospective study material was composed of cDNA or gDNA derived from T cells, B-cell-depleted T cells, or PBMCs. The dataset comprised deeply sampled blood TCRbeta repertoires from subjects exposed to, actively infected with, or recovered from COVID-19. The repertoires were made available in a free public database intended to serve as a resource for research on the immune response to SARS-CoV-2. The samples were drawn from the first 160 participants of the ongoing ImmuneRACE study and from over 950 subjects provided by 6 global collaborators. Nearly every sample came with metadata listing a de-identified subject ID, COVID-19 status, age in years and sex. Where HLA class I and class II types were available, the types were taken from metadata supplied by the sample provider, not from assay-based typing. Overall study results and their limits: Clinical and demographic metadata were provided uncurated, with the amount varying by source and participant.

Concerning this clone itself: No antigen is known for it. No much larger clone is present one base from it, and per-base qualities are unavailable.

A second Seattle source provided samples from volunteer blood donors who had recovered from COVID-19. Whole blood was collected in K2EDTA tubes by collaborating institutions according to the institutions' own protocols. For TCRbeta analysis, collaborators shipped samples as frozen whole blood, isolated PBMCs, or DNA extracted from either of those sample types. TCRbeta CDR3 regions were amplified from genomic DNA using the immunoSEQ Assay, a bias-controlled multiplex PCR. For the original study's pipeline: The number of nucleated cells in each sample was estimated by amplification of reference gene primers within the assay. To quantify the absolute abundance of each unique TCRbeta CDR3 rearrangement, sequence reads were collapsed and filtered. For each sample, productive Simpson clonality was calculated as the square root of Simpson's diversity index over productive rearrangements. TCRdb limited this immuneACCESS table to in-frame rearrangements with V and J called. A share of clones is missing; checked studies link under half to unresolved V genes, and the rest is unexplained. The V and J calls and the clone size are those of that table, but D and trimming were determined from the DNA. For this sample the table gives more than 250,000 clones, of which around four fifths were detected only once. Clones ranked in the top ten supply about 4.5% of the sample.

The TCR comes from a man aged 60 to 69 who had recovered from COVID-19. The sample consisted of peripheral blood.

The CDR3: CASSLYLLAGVEGNEQYF. The DNA sequence is TGTGCCAGCAGTCTATACCTACTAGCGGGGGTCGAGGGGAACGAGCAGTACTTC. The chain couples TRBV5-4 to TRBJ2-7; 11 central bases correspond to TRBD2. Counted from cysteine to phenylalanine, this CDR3 has 18 amino acids. Only the CDR3 part of the read is kept: 54 bases, read in frame from the first base. The V end gives up 5 bases and the J end 5 bases, leaving 18 bases in the junction not matched to a gene. CDR1 and CDR2, per the germline V gene (reference sequence), are SGHNT and YYREEE. Outside the CDR3, residues come from the reference TRBV5-4 and TRBJ2-7 proteins, so the full variable domain is: ETGVTQSPTHLIKTRGQQVTLRCSSQSGHNTVSWYQQALGQGPQFIFQYYREEENGRGNFPPRFSGLQFPNYSSELNVNALELDDSALYLCASSLYLLAGVEGNEQYFGPGTRLTVT.